The 10 T cell receptor beta chains given below trace back to one sample, sequenced in a study of T-cell memory formation after mild COVID-19. TCRdb recomputed calls from the 5' RACE reads with MiXCR, one row per CDR3 protein. The table includes hundreds of thousands of distinct CDR3 sequences, approximately 15% detected once. Source material: PBMCs or a T cell subset sorted from them (not recorded which). The source of these receptors is a man younger than 35 who had mild COVID-19 (a few samples of this study predate the infection). Cell type and time point are not known.

There are many counts of this clonotype. The chain joins TRBV4-1 to TRBJ2-5; D could derive from TRBD1 or TRBD2 (5 bases each). Looked up from germline, CDR1 is MGHRA and CDR2 is YSYEKL. The CDR3 totals 14 residues. Trimming removed 4 bases at V and 4 bases at J, with 13 bases between. For the CDR3, the DNA is TGCGCCAGCAGCCCGATCGAGGGGCCAGAGACCCAGTACTTC. This translates into CASSPIEGPETQYF.

In this sample, this clonotype turned up a few times. V usage is TRBV20-1 and J usage is TRBJ1-5; 8 nucleotides agree with TRBD1. The CDR3 runs 15 residues. Germline V lookup: CDR1 DFQATT, CDR2 SNEGSKA (reference sequence). V lost 5 bases, J lost 0 bases, and 6 bases stayed unmatched. The DNA of the CDR3 is TGCAGTGCTCAGACAGGGGTCGTTAGCAATCAGCCCCAGCATTTT. It yields the protein CSAQTGVVSNQPQHF.

The table lists this clonotype with many counts. CDR3 coding DNA: TGTGCCAGCAGCCCAAGACAGGGGGCCGACTATGGCTACACCTTC. Translating gives CASSPRQGADYGYTF. The chain links TRBV7-6 to TRBJ1-2, with 10 bases fitting TRBD1. CDR1 is SGHVS and CDR2 is FNYEAQ in the germline V gene. The CDR3 extends over 15 amino acids. Trimming at V came to 5 bases and at J to 3 bases, leaving 6 bases not matched to a gene.

The table lists this clonotype with a few counts. The V call is TRBV7-9, the J call TRBJ1-5; unclear D gene. The V end lost 1 base, the J end lost 6 bases, and 7 bases lay between the germline ends. CDR1 and CDR2 from the germline V gene are SEHNR and FQNEAQ (reference sequence). The CDR3 is 13 amino acids. This CDR3 reads CASSLEGFQPQHF. CDR3 nucleotide sequence: TGTGCCAGCAGCTTAGAGGGATTTCAGCCCCAGCATTTT.

This clonotype was counted ten times or more. This chain links TRBV12-3 or TRBV12-4 with TRBJ2-3, with 8 bases matching TRBD2. This CDR3 is built from 15 residues. Unmatched junction bases numbered 1, after V lost 1 base and J lost 1 base. CDR3 sequence reads: CASSLGSGGTDTQYF. In nucleotides, the CDR3 is TGTGCCAGCAGTTTAGGTAGCGGGGGCACAGATACGCAGTATTTT.

At least ten counts were recorded for this clonotype. The V and J genes are TRBV7-2 and TRBJ2-3, with D perhaps assigned TRBD1 or TRBD2 (6 bases each). V gave up 5 bases and J gave up 8 bases, with 11 bases separating them. Per germline, CDR1 SGHTA and CDR2 FQGNSA. CDR3 length equals 12 residues. The CDR3: CASSPEGGTQYF. The DNA for the CDR3 is TGTGCCAGCAGCCCCGAGGGGGGTACGCAGTATTTT.

This clonotype has only a few counts. The gene calls are TRBV20-1 and TRBJ1-1; D not certain. V lost 7 bases and J 6 bases, leaving 9 bases between the germline ends. Germline CDR1 DFQATT, CDR2 SNEGSKA (reference sequence). CDR3 length equals 10 residues. The CDR3 nucleotides are TGCAGTGTCTCGAAGGCTGAAGCTTTCTTT. Translated: CSVSKAEAFF.

This clonotype has just a few counts. The gene calls are TRBV20-1 and TRBJ1-5; 9 bases match TRBD1. The V gene's germline CDR1 is DFQATT and CDR2 SNEGSKA (reference sequence). This CDR3 comprises 14 residues. J was trimmed by 5 bases and V by 1 base; bases with no gene match: 3. This CDR3 is CSARGWTGDQPQHF. Here the CDR3 DNA reads TGCAGTGCTAGAGGTTGGACAGGGGATCAGCCCCAGCATTTT.

This clonotype was detected only a few times. The J gene is TRBJ1-2, the V gene TRBV7-9; D is unclear. V lost 7 bases and J lost 7, with 16 bases in between. CDR3 length equals 13 residues. Germline CDR1 is SEHNR and CDR2 is FQNEAQ (reference sequence). The CDR3 region is CASTRRGLGGYTF. DNA of the CDR3: TGTGCCAGCACCCGCCGAGGGTTGGGTGGCTACACCTTC. Supplemented by reference TRBV7-9 and TRBJ1-2, the full variable domain reads DTGVSQNPRHKITKRGQNVTFRCDPISEHNRLYWYRQTLGQGPEFLTYFQNEAQLEKSRLLSDRFSAERPKGSFSTLEIQRTEQGDSAMYLCASTRRGLGGYTFGSGTRLTVV.

This sequence joins TRBV28 and TRBJ2-1; 7 nucleotides line up with TRBD2. The CDR3 totals 20 residues. The V segment lost 5 bases and the J segment 7 bases; nucleotides outside the gene matches: 26. The V gene's germline CDR1 is MDHEN and CDR2 SYDVKM. This CDR3 reads CASSPPRGGKVVGKANEQFF. DNA of the CDR3: TGTGCCAGCAGTCCACCCCGGGGAGGGAAGGTAGTGGGTAAAGCGAATGAGCAGTTCTTC.